Listed below are T cell receptor beta chains from one sample, sequenced in a study of CXCR3-negative and CXCR3-positive naive CD8 T cells. TCRdb reprocessed the 5' RACE reads; each CDR3 protein has one entry and no DNA is given. Its clone listing holds over 70,000 distinct CDR3 sequences. The sequenced sample was naive CXCR3+ CD8+ T cells from blood. The receptors were gathered from a human donor in good health. Some clones in this sample may be carry-over from other donors' samples. CDR3s include the opening cysteine and the closing phenylalanine or tryptophan.

j_call cdr3_length v_call cdr3_aa
TRBJ1-2 15 TRBV28 CASSLLVRAWNGYTF
TRBJ2-2 15 TRBV7-6 CASSQNVESHGELFF
TRBJ2-1 13 TRBV5-1 CASMIPEVNEQFF
TRBJ2-7 11 TRBV5-6 CASSLFHEQYF
TRBJ2-2 11 TRBV29-1 CSVVFTGELFF
TRBJ1-1 12 TRBV7-2 CASSPAVAEAFF
TRBJ2-2 19 TRBV12-1 CASSFKFLDGGFVRTSCFF
TRBJ2-3 15 TRBV7-6 CASSTPGQEVDTQYF
TRBJ2-7 15 TRBV5-1 CASSPPGLVTYEQYF
TRBJ1-5 13 TRBV5-6 CASSLTGNQPQHF
TRBJ2-3 14 TRBV29-1 CSVEESDLVDTQYF
TRBJ1-2 17 TRBV7-2 CASSFIQVSPTNYGYTF
TRBJ1-1 12 TRBV5-1 CASSLYGDEAFF
TRBJ2-7 11 TRBV5-1 CASSSGHEQYF
TRBJ1-2 15 TRBV6-5 CASSFGPDPTNGYTF
TRBJ2-7 18 TRBV4-1 CASSQDIALDGFSYEQYF
TRBJ2-3 15 TRBV4-3 CASSQDGLPGQGKYF